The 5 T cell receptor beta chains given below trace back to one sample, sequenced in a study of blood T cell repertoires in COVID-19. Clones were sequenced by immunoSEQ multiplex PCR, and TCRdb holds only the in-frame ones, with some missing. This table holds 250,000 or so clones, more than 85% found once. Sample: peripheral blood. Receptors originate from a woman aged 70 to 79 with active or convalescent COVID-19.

This CDR3 is CASSLTGASSYEQYF. In DNA form, the CDR3 reads TGTGCCAGCAGCCTAACAGGGGCCAGCTCCTACGAGCAGTACTTC. The V gene is TRBV11-2, the J gene TRBJ2-7; 7 bases map to TRBD1. V lost 5 bases to trimming and J lost 0 bases; unmatched junction nucleotides: 7. CDR3 length: 15 residues. CDR1 and CDR2 (germline): SGHAT, FQNNGV.

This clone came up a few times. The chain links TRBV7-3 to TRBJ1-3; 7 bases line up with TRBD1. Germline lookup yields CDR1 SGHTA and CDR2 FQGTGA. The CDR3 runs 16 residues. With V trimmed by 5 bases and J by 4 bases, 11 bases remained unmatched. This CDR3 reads CASSPQTGSAGNTIYF. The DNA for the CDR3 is TGTGCCAGCAGCCCCCAGACAGGGAGCGCCGGAAACACCATATATTTT.

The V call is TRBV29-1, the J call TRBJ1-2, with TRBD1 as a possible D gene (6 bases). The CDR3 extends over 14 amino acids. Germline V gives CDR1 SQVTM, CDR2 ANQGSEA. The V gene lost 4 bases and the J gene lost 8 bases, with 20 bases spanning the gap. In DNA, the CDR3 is TGCAGCGTTGTCTCGCCCAGGGGAGTTGCCGGCTACACCTTC. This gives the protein CSVVSPRGVAGYTF.

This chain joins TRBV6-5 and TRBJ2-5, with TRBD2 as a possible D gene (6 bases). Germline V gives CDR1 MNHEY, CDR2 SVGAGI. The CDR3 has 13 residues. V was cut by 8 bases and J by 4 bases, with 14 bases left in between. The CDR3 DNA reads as TGTGCCAGCTCGTTGCGGGGCCTAGAGACCCAGTACTTC. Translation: CASSLRGLETQYF.

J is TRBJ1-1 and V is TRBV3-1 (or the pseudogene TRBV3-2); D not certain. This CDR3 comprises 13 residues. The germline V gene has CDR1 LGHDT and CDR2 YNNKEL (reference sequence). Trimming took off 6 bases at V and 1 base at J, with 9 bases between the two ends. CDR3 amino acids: CASRDSTNTEAFF. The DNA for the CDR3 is TGTGCCAGCAGAGACTCAACGAACACTGAAGCTTTCTTT.